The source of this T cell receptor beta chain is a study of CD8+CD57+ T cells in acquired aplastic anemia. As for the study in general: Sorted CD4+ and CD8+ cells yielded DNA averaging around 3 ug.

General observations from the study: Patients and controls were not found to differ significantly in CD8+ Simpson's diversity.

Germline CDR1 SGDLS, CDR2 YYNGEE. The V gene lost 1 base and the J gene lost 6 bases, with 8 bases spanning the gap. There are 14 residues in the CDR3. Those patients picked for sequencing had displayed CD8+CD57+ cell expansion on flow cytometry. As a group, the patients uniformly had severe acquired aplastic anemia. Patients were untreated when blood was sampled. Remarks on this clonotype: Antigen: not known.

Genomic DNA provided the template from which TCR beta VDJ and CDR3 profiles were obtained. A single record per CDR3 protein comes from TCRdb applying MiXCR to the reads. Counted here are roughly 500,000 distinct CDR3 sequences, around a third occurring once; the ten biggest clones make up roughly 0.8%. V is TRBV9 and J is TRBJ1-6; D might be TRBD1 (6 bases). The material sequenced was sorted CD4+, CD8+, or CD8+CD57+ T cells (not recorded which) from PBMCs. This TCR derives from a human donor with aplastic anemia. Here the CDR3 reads CASSVSGANSPLHF. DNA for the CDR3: TGTGCCAGCAGCGTATCAGGGGCTAATTCACCCCTCCACTTT.